This T cell receptor (beta chain) was captured in a study of blood T cell repertoires in COVID-19. Whole-study context: From T cells, B-cell-depleted T cells, or PBMCs came the material, which was cDNA or gDNA.

CDR1 and CDR2 (germline): LNHDA, SQIVND (reference sequence). V shed 7 bases, J shed 10 bases, and the junction held 6 bases outside the gene matches. This CDR3 region has 11 residues. All enrollees were roughly 18 to 89 years old and from 25 or so US areas. Repertoires were generated with immunoSEQ multiplex PCR, while TCRdb's copy carries only in-frame clones and drops some. The profile shows some 250,000 clones, 86% of them singletons. The gene calls are TRBV19 and TRBJ1-2; TRBD1 agrees at 7 bases. This TCR was sampled from a woman aged 40 to 49 with acute COVID-19. What was sequenced was PBMCs or T cells enriched from blood (not recorded which). CDR3 in DNA: TGTGCCAGTATGACAGGGAATCACTACACCTTC. Translating gives CASMTGNHYTF.